This is a list of T cell receptor beta chains from one sample in a study of siplizumab effects on memory and regulatory T cells. The data were produced by immunoSEQ multiplex PCR, yet TCRdb's version contains in-frame clones alone and is incomplete. Counted here are some 52,000 clones, under 98% occurring once; the ten biggest clones make up 0.64%. What was sequenced was naive CD4+ T cells sorted from blood. These receptors came from a human donor in good health. CDR3s include the opening cysteine and the closing phenylalanine or tryptophan. D genes are given only for firm matches. Clone sizes are given selectively: once, few, many, or a class where the clone is expanded.

clone size: -; J gene: TRBJ2-1; V gene: TRBV19; D gene: -; CDR3 DNA: TGTGCCAGTAGTATAGGGGCGAGACGACCCTCTCCGGAGCAGTTCTTC; CDR3 protein: CASSIGARRPSPEQFF
clone size: once; J gene: TRBJ2-3; V gene: TRBV5-1; D gene: TRBD2; CDR3 DNA: TGCGCCAGCAGCAAGAAGCGGGAGTTGTACGATACGCAGTATTTT; CDR3 protein: CASSKKRELYDTQYF
clone size: -; J gene: TRBJ2-7; V gene: TRBV1; D gene: -; CDR3 DNA: TGCACCAGCAGCCAAGAGCTGGCGGCCTACGAGCAGTACTTC; CDR3 protein: CTSSQELAAYEQYF
clone size: -; J gene: TRBJ1-5; V gene: TRBV19; D gene: -; CDR3 DNA: TGTGCCAGTAGTATGACTGGGGGCAATCAGCCCCAGCATTTT; CDR3 protein: CASSMTGGNQPQHF
clone size: -; J gene: TRBJ2-2; V gene: TRBV6-1; D gene: -; CDR3 DNA: TGTGCCAGCAGAACAGGGTTTGGGAACACCGGGGAGCTGTTTTTT; CDR3 protein: CASRTGFGNTGELFF
clone size: -; J gene: TRBJ2-7; V gene: TRBV7-2; D gene: TRBD2; CDR3 DNA: TGTGCCAGCAGCTTAGACAGCGGGAGCCCCTACGAGCAGTACTTC; CDR3 protein: CASSLDSGSPYEQYF
clone size: -; J gene: TRBJ1-4; V gene: TRBV5-1; D gene: -; CDR3 DNA: TGCGCCAGCAGCTCGAGGGGGGCTTCTAATGAAAAACTGTTTTTT; CDR3 protein: CASSSRGASNEKLFF
clone size: -; J gene: TRBJ2-1; V gene: TRBV28; D gene: -; CDR3 DNA: TGTGCCAGCAGACGTTCAGCCTACAATGAGCAGTTCTTC; CDR3 protein: CASRRSAYNEQFF
clone size: -; J gene: TRBJ2-3; V gene: TRBV19; D gene: -; CDR3 DNA: TGTGCCAGTAGTCTCAGCGGGAGCACAGATACGCAGTATTTT; CDR3 protein: CASSLSGSTDTQYF
clone size: -; J gene: TRBJ2-7; V gene: TRBV6-5; D gene: -; CDR3 DNA: TGTGCCAGCGCCCGGAACTCCTACGAGCAGTACTTC; CDR3 protein: CASARNSYEQYF
clone size: once; J gene: TRBJ2-1; V gene: TRBV21-1; D gene: -; CDR3 DNA: TGTGCCAGCAGCAAAGGGGGACTAGCGGGCCTCAATGAGCAGTTCTTC; CDR3 protein: CASSKGGLAGLNEQFF
clone size: once; J gene: TRBJ1-5; V gene: TRBV19; D gene: -; CDR3 DNA: TGTGCCAGTAGTTCGGGCAGGGATTATAGCAATCAGCCCCAGCATTTT; CDR3 protein: CASSSGRDYSNQPQHF
clone size: -; J gene: TRBJ1-1; V gene: TRBV5-4; D gene: -; CDR3 DNA: TGTGCCAGCAGTTATAAGGTCAGTAACACTGAAGCTTTCTTT; CDR3 protein: CASSYKVSNTEAFF
clone size: -; J gene: TRBJ2-6; V gene: TRBV5-4; D gene: -; CDR3 DNA: TGTGCCAGCAGCCGAGGACAGAGGAACTCTGGGGCCAACGTCCTGACTTTC; CDR3 protein: CASSRGQRNSGANVLTF
clone size: -; J gene: TRBJ1-1; V gene: TRBV28; D gene: TRBD1; CDR3 DNA: TGTGCCACCACGCGACAGGGTGGCACTGAAGCTTTCTTT; CDR3 protein: CATTRQGGTEAFF
clone size: -; J gene: TRBJ2-2; V gene: TRBV5-1; D gene: -; CDR3 DNA: TGCGCCAGCAGCTTGGTGGGCAAAGCCACCGGGGAGCTGTTTTTT; CDR3 protein: CASSLVGKATGELFF
clone size: -; J gene: TRBJ2-1; V gene: TRBV2; D gene: TRBD2; CDR3 DNA: TGTGCCAGCAGTGCTTGGCGGGAGAGCTTTGAGCAGTTCTTC; CDR3 protein: CASSAWRESFEQFF
clone size: -; J gene: TRBJ2-3; V gene: TRBV19; D gene: TRBD1; CDR3 DNA: TGTGCCAGTAGTCCCACCTCAGGGGGACCCACAGATACGCAGTATTTT; CDR3 protein: CASSPTSGGPTDTQYF
clone size: few; J gene: TRBJ1-4; V gene: TRBV19; D gene: TRBD1; CDR3 DNA: TGTGCCAGTAGAGAAAGACAGGGTCTAGAAAAACTGTTTTTT; CDR3 protein: CASRERQGLEKLFF
clone size: -; J gene: TRBJ2-7; V gene: TRBV28; D gene: -; CDR3 DNA: TGTGCCAGCAGTTTAAGGGACTTCAGCTCCTACGAGCAGTACTTC; CDR3 protein: CASSLRDFSSYEQYF
clone size: -; J gene: TRBJ2-1; V gene: TRBV4-1; D gene: -; CDR3 DNA: TGCGCCAGCAGCCAAGATCGTGGCTCCTACAATGAGCAGTTCTTC; CDR3 protein: CASSQDRGSYNEQFF
clone size: -; J gene: TRBJ2-3; V gene: TRBV11-3; D gene: TRBD2; CDR3 DNA: TGTGCCAGCAGCTTTGGACTAGCGGGAGTCTCAGATACGCAGTATTTT; CDR3 protein: CASSFGLAGVSDTQYF
clone size: -; J gene: TRBJ2-7; V gene: TRBV5-4; D gene: -; CDR3 DNA: TGTGCCAGCAGCCCGGGACTGGGGAGTTACGAGCAGTACTTC; CDR3 protein: CASSPGLGSYEQYF
clone size: -; J gene: TRBJ2-5; V gene: TRBV2; D gene: -; CDR3 DNA: TGTGCCAGCAGCAGGGACGGCCAAGAGACCCAGTACTTC; CDR3 protein: CASSRDGQETQYF
clone size: -; J gene: TRBJ1-1; V gene: TRBV6-5; D gene: -; CDR3 DNA: TGTGCCAGCAGGAAGGGGTTCATGAACACTGAAGCTTTCTTT; CDR3 protein: CASRKGFMNTEAFF
clone size: -; J gene: TRBJ2-2; V gene: TRBV21-1; D gene: -; CDR3 DNA: TGTGCCAGCAGCCAGCGGGAGGGCCTTTCCGGGGAGCTGTTTTTT; CDR3 protein: CASSQREGLSGELFF
clone size: -; J gene: TRBJ2-1; V gene: TRBV14; D gene: TRBD2; CDR3 DNA: TGTGCCAGCAGCCTTTGGACTAGCGGAGCACCTTTCCTACACATCTCCTACAATGAGCAGTTCTTC; CDR3 protein: CASSLWTSGAPFLHISYNEQFF
clone size: -; J gene: TRBJ2-1; V gene: TRBV19; D gene: -; CDR3 DNA: TGTGCCAGTAGTATAGGGACGGGAGATGAGCAGTTCTTC; CDR3 protein: CASSIGTGDEQFF
clone size: -; J gene: TRBJ2-7; V gene: TRBV28; D gene: -; CDR3 DNA: TGTGCCAGCAGTTTATTCGGGCGGAAATCTCCCTACGAGCAGTACTTC; CDR3 protein: CASSLFGRKSPYEQYF
clone size: -; J gene: TRBJ2-3; V gene: TRBV19; D gene: TRBD2; CDR3 DNA: TGTGCCAGTACCTTTAGCGGGAGTGGCACAGATACGCAGTATTTT; CDR3 protein: CASTFSGSGTDTQYF
clone size: -; J gene: TRBJ1-6; V gene: TRBV7-3; D gene: -; CDR3 DNA: TGTGCCAGCAGCAAGGCCTCCGGATCACCCCTCCACTTT; CDR3 protein: CASSKASGSPLHF
clone size: -; J gene: TRBJ2-5; V gene: TRBV19; D gene: TRBD1; CDR3 DNA: TGTGCCAGTAGCACGGCTCCGAGACAGGGGACACAAGAGACCCAGTACTTC; CDR3 protein: CASSTAPRQGTQETQYF
clone size: -; J gene: TRBJ1-5; V gene: TRBV6-6; D gene: -; CDR3 DNA: TGTGCCAGCAGTTACTCCAGGGGTAATCAGCCCCAGCATTTT; CDR3 protein: CASSYSRGNQPQHF
clone size: -; J gene: TRBJ1-1; V gene: TRBV7-3; D gene: -; CDR3 DNA: TGTGCCAGCAGCTTTCAAGGGAACACTGAAGCTTTCTTT; CDR3 protein: CASSFQGNTEAFF
clone size: -; J gene: TRBJ2-7; V gene: TRBV4-2; D gene: -; CDR3 DNA: TGTGCCAGCAGCCAAGCGAAAGGGTACGAGCAGTACTTC; CDR3 protein: CASSQAKGYEQYF
clone size: -; J gene: TRBJ1-5; V gene: TRBV21-1; D gene: -; CDR3 DNA: TGTGCCTCAGCTTGGCAGGACAGGGTGGGTCAGCCCCAGCATTTT; CDR3 protein: CASAWQDRVGQPQHF
clone size: -; J gene: TRBJ1-1; V gene: TRBV20-1; D gene: -; CDR3 DNA: TGCAGCCCCGGGGGGGGTACTGAAGCTTTCTTT; CDR3 protein: CSPGGGTEAFF
clone size: -; J gene: TRBJ2-5; V gene: TRBV5-4; D gene: -; CDR3 DNA: TGTGCCAGCAGCCCAAGAACAGGGTTACAAGAGACCCAGTACTTC; CDR3 protein: CASSPRTGLQETQYF
clone size: -; J gene: TRBJ2-3; V gene: TRBV6-5; D gene: -; CDR3 DNA: TGTGCCAGCAGGAGGGACCGCGGGATTCCAGATACGCAGTATTTT; CDR3 protein: CASRRDRGIPDTQYF
clone size: -; J gene: TRBJ2-2; V gene: TRBV4-1; D gene: -; CDR3 DNA: TGCGCCAGCAGCCAAAGGGGCGGCGCCGGGGAGCTGTTTTTT; CDR3 protein: CASSQRGGAGELFF
clone size: -; J gene: TRBJ2-5; V gene: TRBV28; D gene: -; CDR3 DNA: TGTGCCAGCAGACCAACAAGGGGAGAGACCCAGTACTTC; CDR3 protein: CASRPTRGETQYF
clone size: -; J gene: TRBJ2-7; V gene: TRBV9; D gene: -; CDR3 DNA: TGTGCCAGCAGCGGAGGGCCCGGCCACGAGCAGTACTTC; CDR3 protein: CASSGGPGHEQYF
clone size: -; J gene: TRBJ2-3; V gene: TRBV30; D gene: -; CDR3 DNA: TGTGCCTGGAGTGTACAAAACACAGATACGCAGTATTTT; CDR3 protein: CAWSVQNTDTQYF
clone size: -; J gene: TRBJ2-1; V gene: TRBV5-1; D gene: TRBD1; CDR3 DNA: TGCGCCAGCAGCCTAAGTTCTAGGGGGCTGAACAATGAGCAGTTCTTC; CDR3 protein: CASSLSSRGLNNEQFF
clone size: -; J gene: TRBJ2-3; V gene: TRBV9; D gene: TRBD2; CDR3 DNA: TGTGCCAGCAGCGTGTCTAGCGGGCGAACAGATACGCAGTATTTT; CDR3 protein: CASSVSSGRTDTQYF
clone size: once; J gene: TRBJ2-3; V gene: TRBV28; D gene: -; CDR3 DNA: TGTGCCAGCAGTGCGAACGGGATAAGCACAGATACGCAGTATTTT; CDR3 protein: CASSANGISTDTQYF
clone size: -; J gene: TRBJ2-5; V gene: TRBV9; D gene: -; CDR3 DNA: TGTGCCAGCAGCGTAGACTACTCCCAAGAGACCCAGTACTTC; CDR3 protein: CASSVDYSQETQYF